This TCR beta chain is from a study of sequential checkpoint blockade in melanoma. Described treatment: randomized to nivolumab then ipilimumab (arm A) or the reverse (arm B). The germline V gene has CDR1 SGHTA and CDR2 FQGNSA. V lost 4 bases and J 4 bases, leaving 14 bases between the germline ends. The CDR3 length is 16 residues. The repertoire was sequenced with immunoSEQ multiplex PCR; TCRdb's copy has only in-frame clones and lacks some. In the table there are 8,400 or so clones, about 75% of which are singletons. The source is a human donor with melanoma. Source: CD8+ T cells sorted from blood (inferred from file names), taken from a patient given nivolumab and ipilimumab in sequence. The rearrangement links TRBV7-2 to TRBJ1-6; D unclear. The CDR3 loop is CASSSRAPGYNSPLHF. CDR3 coding DNA: TGTGCCAGCAGCTCACGGGCCCCGGGGTATAATTCACCCCTCCACTTT.